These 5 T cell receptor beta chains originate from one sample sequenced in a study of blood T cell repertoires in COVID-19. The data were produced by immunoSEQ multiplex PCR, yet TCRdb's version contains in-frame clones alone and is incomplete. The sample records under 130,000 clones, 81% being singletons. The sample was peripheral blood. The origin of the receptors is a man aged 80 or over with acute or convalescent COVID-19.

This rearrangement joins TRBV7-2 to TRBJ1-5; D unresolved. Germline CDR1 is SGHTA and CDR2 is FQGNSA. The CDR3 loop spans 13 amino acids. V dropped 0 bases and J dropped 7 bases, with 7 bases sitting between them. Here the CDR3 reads CASSLASDQPQHF. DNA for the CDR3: TGTGCCAGCAGCTTAGCCAGCGACCAGCCCCAGCATTTT.

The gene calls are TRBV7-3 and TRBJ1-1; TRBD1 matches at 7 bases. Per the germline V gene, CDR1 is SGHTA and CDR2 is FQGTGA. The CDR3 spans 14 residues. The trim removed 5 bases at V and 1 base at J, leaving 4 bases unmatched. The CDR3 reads CASSPGTANTEAFF. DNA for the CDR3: TGTGCCAGCAGCCCGGGGACAGCGAACACTGAAGCTTTCTTT.

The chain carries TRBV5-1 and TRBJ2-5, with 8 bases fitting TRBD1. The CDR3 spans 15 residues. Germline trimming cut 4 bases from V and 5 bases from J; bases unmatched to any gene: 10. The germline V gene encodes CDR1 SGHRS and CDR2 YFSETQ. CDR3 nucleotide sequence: TGCGCCAGCAGCCTTACACACAGGGGGTTGGAGACCCAGTACTTC. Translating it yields CASSLTHRGLETQYF.

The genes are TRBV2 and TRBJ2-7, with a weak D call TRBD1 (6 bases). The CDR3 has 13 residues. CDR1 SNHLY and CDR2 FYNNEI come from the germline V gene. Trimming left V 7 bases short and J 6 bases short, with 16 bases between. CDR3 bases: TGTGCCAGCACTTTGCAGGGGTTGGGCGAGCAGTACTTC. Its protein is CASTLQGLGEQYF. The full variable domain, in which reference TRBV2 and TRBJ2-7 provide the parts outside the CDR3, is EPEVTQTPSHQVTQMGQEVILRCVPISNHLYFYWYRQILGQKVEFLVSFYNNEISEKSEIFDDQFSVERPDGSNFTLKIRSTKLEDSAMYFCASTLQGLGEQYFGPGTRLTVT.

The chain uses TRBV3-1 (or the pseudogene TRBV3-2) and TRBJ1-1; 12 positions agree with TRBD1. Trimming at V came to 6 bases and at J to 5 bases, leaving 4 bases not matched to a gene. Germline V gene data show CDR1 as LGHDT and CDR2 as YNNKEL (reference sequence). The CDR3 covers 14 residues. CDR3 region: CASRGQGARTEAFF. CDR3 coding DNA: TGTGCCAGCAGGGGACAGGGGGCAAGGACTGAAGCTTTCTTT.